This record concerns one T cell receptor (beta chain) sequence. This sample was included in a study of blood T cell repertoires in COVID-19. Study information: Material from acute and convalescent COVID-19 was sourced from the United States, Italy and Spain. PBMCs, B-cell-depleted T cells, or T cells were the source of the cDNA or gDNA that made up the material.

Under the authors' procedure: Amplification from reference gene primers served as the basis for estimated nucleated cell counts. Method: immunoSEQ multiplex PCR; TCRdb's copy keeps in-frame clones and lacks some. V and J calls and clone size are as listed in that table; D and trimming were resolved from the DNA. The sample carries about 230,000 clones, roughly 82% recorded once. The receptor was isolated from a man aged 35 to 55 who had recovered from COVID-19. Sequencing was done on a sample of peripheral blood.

This CDR3 reads CASSFDGDRGETQYF. In DNA, the CDR3 is TGTGCCAGCAGTTTTGACGGGGACAGGGGAGAGACCCAGTACTTC. The chain employs TRBV27 and TRBJ2-5, with 10 bases lining up with TRBD1. With V trimmed by 3 bases and J by 4 bases, 5 bases remained unmatched. Germline V gene sequence: CDR1 MNHEY, CDR2 SMNVEV (reference sequence). The CDR3 length is 15 residues.